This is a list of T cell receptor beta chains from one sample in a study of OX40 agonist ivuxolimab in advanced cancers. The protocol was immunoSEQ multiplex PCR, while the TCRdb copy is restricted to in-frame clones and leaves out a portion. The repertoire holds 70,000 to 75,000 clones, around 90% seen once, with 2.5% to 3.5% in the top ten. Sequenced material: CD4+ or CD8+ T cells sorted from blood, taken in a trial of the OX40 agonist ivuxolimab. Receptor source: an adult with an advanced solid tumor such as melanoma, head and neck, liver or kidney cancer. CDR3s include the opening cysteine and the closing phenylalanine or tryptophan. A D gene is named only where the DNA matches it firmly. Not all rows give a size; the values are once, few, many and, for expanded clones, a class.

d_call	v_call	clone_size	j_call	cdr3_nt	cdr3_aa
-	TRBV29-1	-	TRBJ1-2	TGCAGCGTGGGGAAACAGGGAGGGGGCTACACCTTC	CSVGKQGGGYTF
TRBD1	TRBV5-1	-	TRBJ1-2	TGCGCCAGCAGCACAGGGACAGGGGGGAAATATGGCTACACCTTC	CASSTGTGGKYGYTF
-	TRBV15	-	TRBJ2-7	TGTGCCACCAGCAGAGATAGAGGGCTCTACGAGCAGTACTTC	CATSRDRGLYEQYF
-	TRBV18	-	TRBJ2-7	TGTGCCAGCTCCCCCAGGGATGGGTTCTACGAGCAGTACTTC	CASSPRDGFYEQYF
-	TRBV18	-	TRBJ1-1	TGTGCCAGCTCACCACAAAACAGCATGAACACTGAAGCTTTCTTT	CASSPQNSMNTEAFF
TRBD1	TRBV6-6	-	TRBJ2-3	TGTGCCAGCAGGTATACAGGGGCCGCAGATACGCAGTATTTT	CASRYTGAADTQYF
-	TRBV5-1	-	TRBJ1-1	TGCGCCAGCAGCCCGCCCCGGACAGAGCTTTTGAACACTGAAGCTTTCTTT	CASSPPRTELLNTEAFF
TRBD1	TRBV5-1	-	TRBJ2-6	TGCGCCAGCAGCATGGGACAGGGGGCAACTGGGGCCAACGTCCTGACTTTC	CASSMGQGATGANVLTF
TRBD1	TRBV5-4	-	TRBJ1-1	TGTGCCAGCAGCTCGGGACAGGGGAACACTGAAGCTTTCTTT	CASSSGQGNTEAFF
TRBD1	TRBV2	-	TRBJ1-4	TGTGCCAGCAGAGAAACAGGGGTCGAAAATGAAAAACTGTTTTTT	CASRETGVENEKLFF
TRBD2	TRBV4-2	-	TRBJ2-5	TGTGCCAGCAGCCAAGATTTGTCGGGAGGGCCTTCGATGGAGACCCAGTACTTC	CASSQDLSGGPSMETQYF
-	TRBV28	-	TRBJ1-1	TGTGCCAGCAGTACCGGGACCTCCCCTTCGGGCACTGAAGCTTTCTTT	CASSTGTSPSGTEAFF
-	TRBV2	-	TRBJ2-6	TGTGCCAGCAGGCCCCCCACCGCGGGGGCCAACGTCCTGACTTTC	CASRPPTAGANVLTF
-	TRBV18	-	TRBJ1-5	TGTGCCAGCTCACCTCGAGAGATAGGGAGCAATCAGCCCCAGCATTTT	CASSPREIGSNQPQHF
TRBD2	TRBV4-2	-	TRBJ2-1	TGTGCCAGCAGCCAAGAGGGTGGCGGGGCGGGAGGGTTAGGTGAGCAGTTCTTC	CASSQEGGGAGGLGEQFF
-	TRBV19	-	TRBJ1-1	TGTGCCAGTAGTATAAGAGGGGTGAACACTGAAGCTTTCTTT	CASSIRGVNTEAFF
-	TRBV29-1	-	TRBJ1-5	TGCAGCGTTTCGGATGGCAATCAGCCCCAGCATTTT	CSVSDGNQPQHF
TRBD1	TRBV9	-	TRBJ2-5	TGTGCCAGCAGCGTAGAGGGACAGGGCGAGACCCAGTACTTC	CASSVEGQGETQYF
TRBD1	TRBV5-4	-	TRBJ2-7	TGTGCCAGCAGCTCCGGACAGGCAATCTCCTACGAGCAGTACTTC	CASSSGQAISYEQYF
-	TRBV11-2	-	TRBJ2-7	TGTGCCAGCAGCTTAGTTCTAGGGGGGGTTAGTTCCTACGAGCAGTACTTC	CASSLVLGGVSSYEQYF
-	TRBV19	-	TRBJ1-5	TGTGCCAGTAGTCCGGACAGCAATCAGCCCCAGCATTTT	CASSPDSNQPQHF
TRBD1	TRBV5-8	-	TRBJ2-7	TGTGCCAGCAGCTTGGTAGGGGGCCAGTACTTC	CASSLVGGQYF
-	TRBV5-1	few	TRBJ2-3	TGCGCCAGCAGCTTACGGGGCGCGGGGAATTTT	CASSLRGAGNF
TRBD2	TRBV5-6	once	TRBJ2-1	TGTGCCAGCAGCTCAGCTAGCGGCAGCTCCTACAATGAGCAGTTCTTC	CASSSASGSSYNEQFF
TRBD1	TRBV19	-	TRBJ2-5	TGTGCCAGTAGTATACGGCCAGGGGGCCGAGAGACCCAGTACTTC	CASSIRPGGRETQYF
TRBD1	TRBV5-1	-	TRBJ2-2	TGCGCCAGCAGCTTGAGGGGACAGGGGGCAGCGAACACCGGGGAGCTGTTTTTT	CASSLRGQGAANTGELFF
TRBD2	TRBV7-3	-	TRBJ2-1	TGTGCCAGCAGCTCCCAGACTAGCGGGAGCTACAATGAGCAGTTCTTC	CASSSQTSGSYNEQFF
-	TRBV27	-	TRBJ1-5	TGTGCCAGCACTACCGGTTATCAGCCCCAGCATTTT	CASTTGYQPQHF